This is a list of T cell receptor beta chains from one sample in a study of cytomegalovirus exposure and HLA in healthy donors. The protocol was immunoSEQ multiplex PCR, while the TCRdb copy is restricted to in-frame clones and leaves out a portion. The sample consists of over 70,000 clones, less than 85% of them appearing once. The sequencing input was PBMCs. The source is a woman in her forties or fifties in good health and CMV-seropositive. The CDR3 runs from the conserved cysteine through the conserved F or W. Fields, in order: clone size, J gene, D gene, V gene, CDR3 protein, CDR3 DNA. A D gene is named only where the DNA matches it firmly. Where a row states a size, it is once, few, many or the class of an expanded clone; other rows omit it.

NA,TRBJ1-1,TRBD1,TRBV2,CASSATGGAFTEAFF,TGTGCCAGCAGTGCGACAGGGGGCGCGTTCACTGAAGCTTTCTTT
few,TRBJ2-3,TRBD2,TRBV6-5,CASSQQGRGTQYF,TGTGCCAGCAGCCAACAAGGGAGGGGTACGCAGTATTTT
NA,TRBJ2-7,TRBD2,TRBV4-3,CASSQLAGTSGYYYEQYF,TGCGCCAGCAGCCAACTTGCCGGGACTAGCGGATACTACTACGAGCAGTACTTC
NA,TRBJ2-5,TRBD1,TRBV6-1,CASSPQGAVETQYF,TGTGCCAGCAGTCCACAGGGGGCTGTGGAGACCCAGTACTTC
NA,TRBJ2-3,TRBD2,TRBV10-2,CASSPAGVSTDTQYF,TGCGCCAGCAGTCCAGCGGGGGTAAGCACAGATACGCAGTATTTT
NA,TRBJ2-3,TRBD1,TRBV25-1,CASSSQGAYTQYF,TGTGCCAGCAGCTCCCAGGGGGCATATACGCAGTATTTT
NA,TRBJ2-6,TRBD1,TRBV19,CASSARDRGLSGANVLTF,TGTGCCAGTAGTGCCCGGGACAGGGGACTCTCTGGGGCCAACGTCCTGACTTTC
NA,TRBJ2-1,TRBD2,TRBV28,CASRKAGAAYNEQFF,TGTGCCAGCAGAAAAGCGGGAGCGGCCTACAATGAGCAGTTCTTC
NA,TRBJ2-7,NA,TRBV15,CATSRETAYEQYF,TGTGCCACCAGCAGGGAGACCGCCTACGAGCAGTACTTC
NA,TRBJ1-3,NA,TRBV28,CASKSFSTGNTIYF,TGTGCCAGCAAGAGTTTCTCTACTGGAAACACCATATATTTT
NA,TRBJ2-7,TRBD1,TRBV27,CASSPKTGNPYEQYF,TGTGCCAGCAGCCCAAAGACAGGGAACCCCTACGAGCAGTACTTC
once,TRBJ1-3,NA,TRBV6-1,CASMGGSGNTIYF,TGTGCCAGCATGGGAGGATCGGGAAACACCATATATTTT
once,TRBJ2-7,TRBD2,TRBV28,CASSWAGGPYEQYF,TGTGCCAGCAGTTGGGCGGGAGGACCCTACGAGCAGTACTTC
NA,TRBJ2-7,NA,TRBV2,CASSVPESSYEQYF,TGTGCCAGCAGTGTTCCGGAGAGCTCCTACGAGCAGTACTTC
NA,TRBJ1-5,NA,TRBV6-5,CASSFDFGGWHF,TGTGCCAGCAGTTTCGATTTCGGGGGATGGCATTTT
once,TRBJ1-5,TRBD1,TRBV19,CASTPMRDTGGNQPQHF,TGTGCCAGTACCCCGATGCGGGATACAGGGGGCAATCAGCCCCAGCATTTT
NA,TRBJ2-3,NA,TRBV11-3,CASSSHGDPDTQYF,TGTGCCAGCAGCTCCCATGGAGACCCAGATACGCAGTATTTT
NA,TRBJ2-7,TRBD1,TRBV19,CASSLSGGSFGGAYEQYF,TGTGCCAGTAGTCTTTCAGGGGGCTCCTTCGGAGGGGCCTACGAGCAGTACTTC
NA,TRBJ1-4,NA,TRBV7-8,CASSLGTVNEKLFF,TGTGCCAGCAGCTTAGGTACAGTTAATGAAAAACTGTTTTTT
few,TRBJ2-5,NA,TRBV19,CASSTGLQETQYF,TGTGCCAGTAGTACCGGACTCCAAGAGACCCAGTACTTC
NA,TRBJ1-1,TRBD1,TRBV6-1,CASSEHRGLSTEAFF,TGTGCCAGCAGCGAACACAGGGGGCTGAGCACTGAAGCTTTCTTT
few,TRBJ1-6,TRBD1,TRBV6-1,CASRSGGQGGSPLHF,TGTGCCAGCCGATCAGGGGGACAGGGGGGTTCACCCCTCCACTTT
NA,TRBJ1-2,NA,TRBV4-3,CASSRGRYTLPSGGYTF,TGCGCCAGCAGCCGCGGAAGGTACACCCTCCCGTCGGGGGGCTACACCTTC
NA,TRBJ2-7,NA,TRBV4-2,CASSQATGTPTEQYF,TGTGCCAGCAGCCAGGCGACCGGGACACCTACCGAGCAGTACTTC
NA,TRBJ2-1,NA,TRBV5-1,CASSSGGTYNEQFF,TGCGCCAGCAGCTCTGGAGGGACCTACAATGAGCAGTTCTTC
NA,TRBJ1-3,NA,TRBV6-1,CASSAGAGNTIYF,TGTGCCAGCAGTGCAGGGGCTGGAAACACCATATATTTT
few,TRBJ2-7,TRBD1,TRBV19,CASSTGTGTAYEQYF,TGTGCCAGTAGTACTGGGACAGGGACAGCCTACGAGCAGTACTTC